This T cell receptor (beta chain) was sequenced in a study of chemoradiotherapy in HPV16-positive cancers. The overall study: Functional T-cell assays on two HPV16-positive patients' cells defined candidate HPV-specific clones and common TCR motifs.

This CDR3 comprises 14 residues. Germline CDR1 MNHNS, CDR2 SASEGT. Trimming removed 1 base at V and 2 bases at J, with 7 bases between. Only one count was recorded for this clone. TCRdb's copy holds only in-frame clones and misses some; the assay was immunoSEQ multiplex PCR. This table has around 20,000 clones, roughly 66% appearing once. Specimen collection occurred from a patient who underwent chemoradiotherapy. The chain uses TRBV6-1 and TRBJ2-3, with unresolved D. This receptor was identified in a human donor with HPV-associated anogenital cancer. Written as DNA, the CDR3 is TGTGCCAGCAGTGAAGGAGGCTCCACAGATACGCAGTATTTT. As protein: CASSEGGSTDTQYF.